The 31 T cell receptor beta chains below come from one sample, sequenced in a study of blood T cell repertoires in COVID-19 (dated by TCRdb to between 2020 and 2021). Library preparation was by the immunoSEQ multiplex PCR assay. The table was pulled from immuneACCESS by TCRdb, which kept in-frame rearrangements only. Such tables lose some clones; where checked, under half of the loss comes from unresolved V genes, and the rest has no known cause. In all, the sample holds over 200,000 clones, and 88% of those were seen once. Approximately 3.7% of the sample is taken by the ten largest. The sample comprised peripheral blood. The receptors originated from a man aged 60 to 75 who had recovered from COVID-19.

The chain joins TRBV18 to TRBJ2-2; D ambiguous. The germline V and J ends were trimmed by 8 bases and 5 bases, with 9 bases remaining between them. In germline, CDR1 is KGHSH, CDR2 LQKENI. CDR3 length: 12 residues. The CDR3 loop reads CASPSRTGELFF. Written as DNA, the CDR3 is TGTGCCAGCCCCAGCAGGACCGGGGAGCTGTTTTTT.

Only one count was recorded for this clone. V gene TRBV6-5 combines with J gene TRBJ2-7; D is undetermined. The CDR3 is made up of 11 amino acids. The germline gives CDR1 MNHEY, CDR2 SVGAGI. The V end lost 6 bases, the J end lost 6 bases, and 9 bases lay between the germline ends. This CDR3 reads CASRSLREQYF. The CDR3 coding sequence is TGTGCCAGCAGGTCTCTACGCGAGCAGTACTTC.

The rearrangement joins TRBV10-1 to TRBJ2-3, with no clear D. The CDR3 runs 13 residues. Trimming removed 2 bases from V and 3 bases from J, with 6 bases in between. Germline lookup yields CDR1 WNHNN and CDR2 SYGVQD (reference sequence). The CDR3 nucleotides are TGCGCCAGCAGTGAGGGCCTGACAGATACGCAGTATTTT. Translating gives CASSEGLTDTQYF.

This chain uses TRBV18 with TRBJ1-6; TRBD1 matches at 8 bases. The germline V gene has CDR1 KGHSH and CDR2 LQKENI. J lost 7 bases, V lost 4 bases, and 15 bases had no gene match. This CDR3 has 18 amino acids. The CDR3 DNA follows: TGTGCCAGCTCACAATACCGTACCGGACAGGGAAAGAATTCACCCCTCCACTTT. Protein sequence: CASSQYRTGQGKNSPLHF. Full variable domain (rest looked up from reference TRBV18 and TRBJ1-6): NAGVMQNPRHLVRRRGQEARLRCSPMKGHSHVYWYRQLPEEGLKFMVYLQKENIIDESGMPKERFSAEFPKEGPSILRIQQVVRGDSAAYFCASSQYRTGQGKNSPLHFGNGTRLTVT.

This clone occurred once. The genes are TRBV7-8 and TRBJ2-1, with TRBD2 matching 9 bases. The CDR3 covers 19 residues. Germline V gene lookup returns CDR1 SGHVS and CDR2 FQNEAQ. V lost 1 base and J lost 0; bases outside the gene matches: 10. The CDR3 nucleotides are TGTGCCAGCAGCTTAGTTGCTAGCGGGGAGATTAGCTCCTACAATGAGCAGTTCTTC. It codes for CASSLVASGEISSYNEQFF.

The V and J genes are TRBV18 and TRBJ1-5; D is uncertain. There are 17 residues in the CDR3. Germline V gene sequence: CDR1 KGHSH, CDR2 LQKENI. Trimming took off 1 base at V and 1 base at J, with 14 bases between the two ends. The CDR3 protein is CASSPLEALESNQPQHF. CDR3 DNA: TGTGCCAGCTCACCACTGGAGGCATTAGAGAGCAATCAGCCCCAGCATTTT.

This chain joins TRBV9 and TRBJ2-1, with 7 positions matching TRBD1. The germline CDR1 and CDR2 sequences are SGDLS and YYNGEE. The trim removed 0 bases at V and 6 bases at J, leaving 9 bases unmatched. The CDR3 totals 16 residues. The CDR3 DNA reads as TGTGCCAGCAGCGTAGCTCAACAGGGGATACGCAATGAGCAGTTCTTC. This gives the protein CASSVAQQGIRNEQFF.

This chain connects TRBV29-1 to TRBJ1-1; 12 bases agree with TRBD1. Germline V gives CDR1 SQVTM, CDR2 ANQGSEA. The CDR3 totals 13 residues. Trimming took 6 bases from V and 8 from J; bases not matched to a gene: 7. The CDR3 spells CSVGGQGAGEAFF. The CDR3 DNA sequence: TGCAGCGTGGGGGGACAGGGGGCGGGAGAAGCTTTCTTT.

CDR3 in amino acids: CASISSRQGHPSGQPQHF. The CDR3 DNA sequence: TGTGCCAGTATCTCGAGTAGACAGGGGCACCCCTCGGGTCAGCCCCAGCATTTT. The gene calls are TRBV19 and TRBJ1-5; 8 bases line up with TRBD1. The CDR3 has 18 amino acids. Per the germline V gene, CDR1 is LNHDA and CDR2 is SQIVND (reference sequence). Unmatched junction bases numbered 20, after V lost 7 bases and J lost 6 bases.

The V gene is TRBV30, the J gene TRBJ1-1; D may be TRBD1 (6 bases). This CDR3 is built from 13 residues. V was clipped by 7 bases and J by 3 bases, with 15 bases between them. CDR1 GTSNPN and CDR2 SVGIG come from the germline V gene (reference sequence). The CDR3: CASQRGRDTEAFF. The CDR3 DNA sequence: TGTGCCTCACAGCGGGGGCGGGACACTGAAGCTTTCTTT.

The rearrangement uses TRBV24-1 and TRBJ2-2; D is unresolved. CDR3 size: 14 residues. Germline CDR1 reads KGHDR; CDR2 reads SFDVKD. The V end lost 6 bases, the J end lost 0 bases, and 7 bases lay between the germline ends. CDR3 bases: TGTGCCACCAGTTCACGGGCGAACACCGGGGAGCTGTTTTTT. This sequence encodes CATSSRANTGELFF.

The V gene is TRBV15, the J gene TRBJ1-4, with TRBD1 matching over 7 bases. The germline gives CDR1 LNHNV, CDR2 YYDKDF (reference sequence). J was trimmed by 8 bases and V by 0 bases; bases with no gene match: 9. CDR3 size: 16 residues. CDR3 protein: CATSRDRGQVWEKLFF. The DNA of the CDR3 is TGTGCCACCAGCAGAGATCGAGGACAGGTGTGGGAAAAACTGTTTTTT.

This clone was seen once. The CDR3, as DNA: TGTGCCAGCAGCTATGGACAGGGGGCGGGAAATGAGCAGTTCTTC. This sequence encodes CASSYGQGAGNEQFF. J is TRBJ2-1 and V is TRBV7-2, with TRBD1 identical over 11 bases. The CDR3 length is 15 residues. The germline V gene has CDR1 SGHTA and CDR2 FQGNSA. The V gene end was trimmed by 4 bases and the J gene end by 7 bases; junction bases not matched to a gene: 6.

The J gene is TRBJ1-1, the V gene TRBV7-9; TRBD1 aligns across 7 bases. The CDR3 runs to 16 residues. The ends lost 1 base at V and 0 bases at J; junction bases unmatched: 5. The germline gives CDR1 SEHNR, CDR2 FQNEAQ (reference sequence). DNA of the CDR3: TGTGCCAGCAGCTTAGGGACAGGTGCTATGAACACTGAAGCTTTCTTT. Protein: CASSLGTGAMNTEAFF.

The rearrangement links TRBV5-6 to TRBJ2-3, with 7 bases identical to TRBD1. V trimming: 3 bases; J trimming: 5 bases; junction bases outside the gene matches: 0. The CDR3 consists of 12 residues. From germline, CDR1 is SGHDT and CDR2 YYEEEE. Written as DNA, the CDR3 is TGTGCCAGCAGCTCAGGGGGAGATACGCAGTATTTT. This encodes CASSSGGDTQYF.

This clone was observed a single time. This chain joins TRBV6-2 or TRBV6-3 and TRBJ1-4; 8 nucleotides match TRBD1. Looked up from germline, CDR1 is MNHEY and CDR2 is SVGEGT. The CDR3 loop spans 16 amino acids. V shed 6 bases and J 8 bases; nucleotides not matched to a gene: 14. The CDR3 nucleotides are TGTGCCAGCAGCAAACGGGGGACAGGCTTAGTCGAAAAACTGTTTTTT. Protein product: CASSKRGTGLVEKLFF.

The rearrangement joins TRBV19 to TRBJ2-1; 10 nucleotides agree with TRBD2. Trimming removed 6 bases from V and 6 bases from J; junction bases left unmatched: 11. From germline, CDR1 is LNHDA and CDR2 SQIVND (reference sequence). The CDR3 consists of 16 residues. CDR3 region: CASSSFPGLASNEQFF. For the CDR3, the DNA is TGTGCCAGTAGCTCTTTTCCGGGACTAGCGAGCAATGAGCAGTTCTTC.

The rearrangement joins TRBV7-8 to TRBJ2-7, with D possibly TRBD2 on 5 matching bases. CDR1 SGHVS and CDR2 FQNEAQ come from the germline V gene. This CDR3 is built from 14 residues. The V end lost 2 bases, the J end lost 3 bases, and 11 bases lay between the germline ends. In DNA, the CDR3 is TGTGCCAGCAGCTTAAGCTACGGAGGCTACGAGCAGTACTTC. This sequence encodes CASSLSYGGYEQYF. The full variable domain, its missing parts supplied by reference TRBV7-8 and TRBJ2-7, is GAGVSQSPRYKVAKRGQDVALRCDPISGHVSLFWYQQALGQGPEFLTYFQNEAQLDKSGLPSDRFFAERPEGSVSTLKIQRTQQEDSAVYLCASSLSYGGYEQYFGPGTRLTVT.

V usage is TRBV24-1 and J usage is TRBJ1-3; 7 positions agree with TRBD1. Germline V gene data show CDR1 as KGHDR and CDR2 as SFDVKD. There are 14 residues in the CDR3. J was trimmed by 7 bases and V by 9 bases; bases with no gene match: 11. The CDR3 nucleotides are TGTGCCACCGCACAGGGGACCCGGCGGAACACCATATATTTT. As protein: CATAQGTRRNTIYF.

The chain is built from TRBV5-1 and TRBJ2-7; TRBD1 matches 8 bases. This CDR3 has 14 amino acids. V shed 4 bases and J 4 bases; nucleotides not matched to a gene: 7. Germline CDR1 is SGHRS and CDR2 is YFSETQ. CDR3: CASSAGQGRYEQYF. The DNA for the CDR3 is TGCGCCAGCAGCGCCGGACAGGGCAGATACGAGCAGTACTTC. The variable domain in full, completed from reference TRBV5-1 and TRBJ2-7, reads KAGVTQTPRYLIKTRGQQVTLSCSPISGHRSVSWYQQTPGQGLQFLFEYFSETQRNKGNFPGRFSGRQFSNSRSEMNVSTLELGDSALYLCASSAGQGRYEQYFGPGTRLTVT.

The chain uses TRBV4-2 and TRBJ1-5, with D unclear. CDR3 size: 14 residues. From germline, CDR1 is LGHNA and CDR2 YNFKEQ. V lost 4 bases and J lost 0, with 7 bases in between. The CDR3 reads CASSPYDSNQPQHF. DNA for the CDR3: TGTGCCAGCAGCCCCTATGATAGCAATCAGCCCCAGCATTTT.

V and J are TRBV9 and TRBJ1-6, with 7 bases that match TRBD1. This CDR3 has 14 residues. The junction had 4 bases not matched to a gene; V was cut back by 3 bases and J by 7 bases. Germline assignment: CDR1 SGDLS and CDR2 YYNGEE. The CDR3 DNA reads TGTGCCAGCAGCGCAGTGACAGGGAATTCACCCCTCCACTTT. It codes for CASSAVTGNSPLHF.

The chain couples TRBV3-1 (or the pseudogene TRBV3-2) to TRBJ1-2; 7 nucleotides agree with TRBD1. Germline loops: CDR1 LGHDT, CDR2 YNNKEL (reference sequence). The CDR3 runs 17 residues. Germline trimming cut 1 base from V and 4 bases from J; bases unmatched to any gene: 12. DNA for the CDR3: TGTGCCAGCAGCCAAGCGAGGGACAGCCGACATTTCTATGGCTACACCTTC. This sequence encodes CASSQARDSRHFYGYTF.

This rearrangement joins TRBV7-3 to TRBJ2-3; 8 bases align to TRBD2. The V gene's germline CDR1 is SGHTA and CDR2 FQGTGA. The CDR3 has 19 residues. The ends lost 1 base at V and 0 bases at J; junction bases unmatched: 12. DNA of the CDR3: TGTGCCAGCAGCTTAATCCCTTTCCGCGGGGGGCCTAGCACAGATACGCAGTATTTT. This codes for CASSLIPFRGGPSTDTQYF.

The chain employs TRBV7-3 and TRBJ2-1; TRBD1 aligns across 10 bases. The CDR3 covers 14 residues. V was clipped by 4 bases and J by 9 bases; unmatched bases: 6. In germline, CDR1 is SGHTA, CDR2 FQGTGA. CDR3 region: CASSWGQGLTEQFF. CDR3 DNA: TGTGCCAGCAGCTGGGGACAGGGGTTAACTGAGCAGTTCTTC.

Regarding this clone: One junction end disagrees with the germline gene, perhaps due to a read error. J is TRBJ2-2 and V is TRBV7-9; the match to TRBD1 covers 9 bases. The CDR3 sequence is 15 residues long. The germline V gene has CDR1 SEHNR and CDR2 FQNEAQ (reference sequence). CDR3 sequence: CASGLDRGWTGELFF. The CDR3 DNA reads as TGTGCCAGCGGCTTGGACAGGGGATGGACCGGGGAGCTGTTTTTT. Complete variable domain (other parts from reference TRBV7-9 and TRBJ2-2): DTGVSQNPRHKITKRGQNVTFRCDPISEHNRLYWYRQTLGQGPEFLTYFQNEAQLEKSRLLSDRFSAERPKGSFSTLEIQRTEQGDSAMYLCASGLDRGWTGELFFGEGSRLTVL.

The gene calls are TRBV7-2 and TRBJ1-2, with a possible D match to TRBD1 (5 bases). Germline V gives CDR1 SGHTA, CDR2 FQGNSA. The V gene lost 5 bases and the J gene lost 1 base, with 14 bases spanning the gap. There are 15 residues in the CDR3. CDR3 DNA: TGTGCCAGCAGCGCGCGACAGAACAGTAACTATGGCTACACCTTC. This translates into CASSARQNSNYGYTF.

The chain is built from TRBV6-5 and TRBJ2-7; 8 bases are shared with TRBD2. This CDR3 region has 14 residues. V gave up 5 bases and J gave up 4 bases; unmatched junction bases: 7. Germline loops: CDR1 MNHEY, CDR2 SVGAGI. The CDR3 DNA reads TGTGCCAGCAGTCCCGGGGGGGCCGGGTACGAGCAGTACTTC. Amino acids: CASSPGGAGYEQYF.

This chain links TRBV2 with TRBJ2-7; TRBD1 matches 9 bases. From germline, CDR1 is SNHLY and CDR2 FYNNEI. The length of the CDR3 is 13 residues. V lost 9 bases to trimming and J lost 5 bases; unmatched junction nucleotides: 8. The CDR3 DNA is TGTGCCAGGGGGACAGGGTTTATCGACGAGCAGTACTTC. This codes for CARGTGFIDEQYF.

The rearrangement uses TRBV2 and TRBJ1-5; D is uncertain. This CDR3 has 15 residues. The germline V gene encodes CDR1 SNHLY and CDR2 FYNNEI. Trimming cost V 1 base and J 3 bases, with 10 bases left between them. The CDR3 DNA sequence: TGTGCCAGCAGTGAAGATTCAGGCCTCAATCAGCCCCAGCATTTT. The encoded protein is CASSEDSGLNQPQHF.

For the CDR3, the DNA is TGTGCCAGCAGCCCAACCGGGACAGGGTCATACGAGCAGTACTTC. It is translated as CASSPTGTGSYEQYF. V usage is TRBV9 and J usage is TRBJ2-7; 9 nucleotides align to TRBD1. V lost 4 bases and J lost 4; bases outside the gene matches: 9. The CDR3 totals 15 residues. Germline lookup yields CDR1 SGDLS and CDR2 YYNGEE.